The 21 T cell receptor beta chains given below trace back to one sample, sequenced in a study of CD8 T cells in ankylosing spondylitis. TCRdb independently ran MiXCR on the 5' RACE reads; one entry per CDR3 protein. The sample records 100,000 to 150,000 distinct CDR3 sequences, 9.3% being singletons. The sequenced sample consisted of blood, either unsorted or a sorted T cell fraction (not recorded which). These receptors were collected from a male donor with ankylosing spondylitis or in good health (not recorded which).

This chain uses TRBV4-3 with TRBJ2-1, with 11 bases that match TRBD2. Unmatched junction bases numbered 12, after V lost 4 bases and J lost 4 bases. This CDR3 region has 18 residues. Germline V gene sequence: CDR1 LGHNA, CDR2 YSLEER. Here the CDR3 DNA reads TGCGCCAGCAGCCCGGGACGGATAGCGGGAGGGCCTTACAATGAGCAGTTCTTC. It translates to CASSPGRIAGGPYNEQFF.

This clonotype was counted between two and nine times. V gene TRBV5-1 combines with J gene TRBJ2-1; D remains unclear. CDR3 size: 13 residues. V shed 5 bases and J shed 5 bases, with 11 bases lying between them. CDR1 and CDR2 from the germline V gene are SGHRS and YFSETQ. This CDR3 reads CASRLGNNNEQFF. The CDR3 DNA follows: TGCGCCAGCAGATTAGGGAACAACAATGAGCAGTTCTTC.

V usage is TRBV9 and J usage is TRBJ1-2, with D unresolved. The CDR3 is made up of 13 amino acids. Germline values: CDR1 SGDLS, CDR2 YYNGEE. The V gene lost 4 bases and the J gene lost 1 base, with 8 bases spanning the gap. CDR3 sequence (DNA): TGTGCCAGCAGCCCGAACGGTAACTATGGCTACACCTTC. This translates into CASSPNGNYGYTF. The full variable domain, its missing parts supplied by reference TRBV9 and TRBJ1-2, is DSGVTQTPKHLITATGQRVTLRCSPRSGDLSVYWYQQSLDQGLQFLIQYYNGEERAKGNILERFSAQQFPDLHSELNLSSLELGDSALYFCASSPNGNYGYTFGSGTRLTVV.

The chain recombines TRBV4-3 with TRBJ2-3; D is perhaps TRBD1 or TRBD2 (5 bases each). The CDR3 runs to 16 residues. Deletions cut 0 bases from V and 0 bases from J, with 10 bases between. Per the germline V gene, CDR1 is LGHNA and CDR2 is YSLEER. The CDR3 bases are TGCGCCAGCAGCCAAGAGGGGGTCACTAGCACAGATACGCAGTATTTT. Translation: CASSQEGVTSTDTQYF.

This chain joins TRBV6-2 or TRBV6-3 and TRBJ2-5; tentative D call: TRBD1 (5 bases). V was cut by 4 bases and J by 4 bases, with 13 bases left in between. Per the germline V gene, CDR1 is MNHEY and CDR2 is SVGEGT. This CDR3 is 14 amino acids long. In DNA form, the CDR3 reads TGTGCCAGCAGTTTAGACAGACTCGCAGAGACCCAGTACTTC. This gives the protein CASSLDRLAETQYF.

This clonotype came up a few times. The V call is TRBV4-1, the J call TRBJ2-7; D gene ambiguous. The CDR3 contains 16 residues. V lost 0 bases and J lost 0, with 12 bases in between. In germline, CDR1 is MGHRA, CDR2 YSYEKL. CDR3 sequence: CASSQDPAVASYEQYF. The CDR3 DNA sequence: TGCGCCAGCAGCCAAGATCCGGCGGTTGCCTCCTACGAGCAGTACTTC.

This clonotype appeared many times. This chain uses TRBV4-3 with TRBJ2-5; the D is unclear. V shed 0 bases and J shed 3 bases, with 8 bases lying between them. Germline V gene sequence: CDR1 LGHNA, CDR2 YSLEER. The CDR3 spans 14 residues. DNA for the CDR3: TGCGCCAGCAGCCAAGATTGGGGAAAAGAGACCCAGTACTTC. This gives the protein CASSQDWGKETQYF.

V gene TRBV20-1 combines with J gene TRBJ1-2; D uncertain. The CDR3 runs to 13 residues. Deletions cut 6 bases from V and 2 bases from J, with 13 bases between. Germline CDR1 is DFQATT and CDR2 is SNEGSKA (reference sequence). This CDR3 reads CSAYSAANYGYTF. For the CDR3, the DNA is TGCAGTGCCTACAGTGCTGCAAACTATGGCTACACCTTC.

Worth noting for this clonotype: A much more abundant neighbour one base away suggests this may be a read error. This chain uses TRBV11-1 with TRBJ2-5; TRBD2 agrees at 10 bases. There are 19 residues in the CDR3. Germline V lookup: CDR1 SGHAT, CDR2 FQDESV (reference sequence). V dropped 2 bases and J dropped 0; count of bases not matched to a gene: 12. This chain's CDR3 is CASSLRFGTSVRYQETQYF. As DNA, the CDR3 is TGTGCCAGCAGCTTACGCTTCGGGACTAGCGTGAGGTACCAAGAGACCCAGTACTTC.

This clonotype has a count of ten or more. The chain links TRBV6-2 or TRBV6-3 to TRBJ2-3; 8 positions match TRBD2. This CDR3 region has 15 residues. Germline V gene lookup returns CDR1 MNHEY and CDR2 SVGEGT. The V gene end was trimmed by 7 bases and the J gene end by 5 bases; junction bases not matched to a gene: 11. The CDR3 is CASTVRAGVGDTQYF. Written as DNA, the CDR3 is TGTGCCAGCACTGTTCGAGCGGGAGTTGGAGATACGCAGTATTTT.

The V and J genes are TRBV5-1 and TRBJ2-6, with 11 bases aligning to TRBD2. The CDR3 extends over 18 amino acids. With V trimmed by 5 bases and J by 0 bases, 7 bases remained unmatched. Germline V gene lookup returns CDR1 SGHRS and CDR2 YFSETQ. Here the CDR3 reads CASRPVGTSGSGANVLTF. CDR3 coding DNA: TGCGCCAGCAGACCGGTGGGGACTAGCGGCTCTGGGGCCAACGTCCTGACTTTC.

In this sample, this clonotype turned up many times. V and J are TRBV7-2 and TRBJ2-2, with 8 bases aligning to TRBD2. V lost 2 bases, J lost 7 bases, and 9 bases stayed unmatched. The CDR3 is made up of 16 amino acids. CDR1 and CDR2 (germline): SGHTA, FQGNSA. The CDR3 nucleotides read TGTGCCAGCAGCTTATCTGGCGGGAGGAGTCTCGGGGAGCTGTTTTTT. It encodes CASSLSGGRSLGELFF.

This clonotype was seen ten or more times. V is TRBV5-1 and J is TRBJ2-7, with 8 bases that match TRBD1. The CDR3 spans 13 residues. The germline V gene has CDR1 SGHRS and CDR2 YFSETQ. Unmatched junction bases numbered 3, after V lost 4 bases and J lost 3 bases. DNA of the CDR3: TGCGCCAGCAGCCACGGACAGGGCTACGAGCAGTACTTC. Protein: CASSHGQGYEQYF.

This clonotype was seen a few times. The rearrangement joins TRBV7-8 to TRBJ2-1; weak D call: TRBD1 (6 bases). The germline V and J ends were trimmed by 4 bases and 0 bases, with 13 bases remaining between them. The CDR3 contains 16 residues. Germline V gene lookup returns CDR1 SGHVS and CDR2 FQNEAQ. Here the CDR3 DNA reads TGTGCCAGCAGCTCCTACAGGGCGAGCTCCTACAATGAGCAGTTCTTC. Translating it yields CASSSYRASSYNEQFF.

J is TRBJ2-1 and V is TRBV7-2; D perhaps matches TRBD2 (5 bases). CDR3 length equals 13 residues. Trimming removed 4 bases from V and 6 bases from J, with 10 bases in between. CDR1 is SGHTA and CDR2 is FQGNSA in the germline V gene. The CDR3 spells CASSYRGGNEQFF. CDR3 DNA sequence: TGTGCCAGCAGCTACCGCGGAGGCAATGAGCAGTTCTTC.

This clonotype was seen many times. The chain is built from TRBV5-1 and TRBJ2-1; TRBD2 matches at 12 bases. V lost 0 bases, J lost 9 bases, and 1 base stayed unmatched. The CDR3 is 14 amino acids. Germline CDR1 reads SGHRS; CDR2 reads YFSETQ. This chain's CDR3 is CASSLGTSGIEQFF. The CDR3 nucleotides are TGCGCCAGCAGCTTGGGGACTAGCGGGATTGAGCAGTTCTTC.

This clonotype occurred many times. This chain links TRBV11-2 with TRBJ1-1, with D hard to call. This CDR3 comprises 13 residues. V was pared by 8 bases and J by 1 base, with 11 bases between. Germline-derived CDR1 and CDR2 are SGHAT and FQNNGV. The CDR3 region has the DNA TGTGCCAGCGGTAAGGAAAGGAACACTGAAGCTTTCTTT. As protein: CASGKERNTEAFF.

This clonotype was seen many times. The rearrangement links TRBV29-1 to TRBJ1-1; tentative D call: TRBD1 (5 bases). The CDR3 is made up of 14 amino acids. Germline CDR1 is SQVTM and CDR2 is ANQGSEA. The V and J ends lost 0 bases and 6 bases respectively, with 14 bases between them. This CDR3 reads CSVEDSQGRAEAFF. DNA of the CDR3: TGCAGCGTTGAAGATTCGCAGGGTAGGGCTGAAGCTTTCTTT.

This clonotype was detected many times. The CDR3 bases are TGCAGCGCCGAACCCCCCTCTAGCACAGATACGCAGTATTTT. The encoded protein is CSAEPPSSTDTQYF. The rearrangement links TRBV29-1 to TRBJ2-3, with unresolved D. V was shortened by 7 bases and J by 0 bases, with 14 bases between the two germline ends. CDR1 is SQVTM, CDR2 ANQGSEA, per germline. The CDR3 contains 14 residues.

As regards this clonotype: It may be a read error: a sequence one base away is much more abundant. The chain uses TRBV6-2 or TRBV6-3 and TRBJ2-5; 7 bases align to TRBD1. The CDR3 spans 14 residues. CDR1 is MNHEY and CDR2 is SVGEGT in the germline V gene. V lost 10 bases and J lost 1; bases outside the gene matches: 9. CDR3 protein: CAISMDRIQETQYF. The CDR3 DNA follows: TGTGCCATCAGCATGGACAGGATCCAAGAGACCCAGTACTTC.

Turning to this clonotype: A single base separates this from a much larger clone, so it may be a read error. The chain couples TRBV3-1 to TRBJ2-7; D uncertain. The CDR3 is 15 amino acids. Per the germline V gene, CDR1 is LGHDT and CDR2 is YNNKEL (reference sequence). Trimming took 1 base from V and 0 from J, leaving 10 bases between them. The CDR3 sequence is CASSQGVQSSYEQYF. The CDR3 region has the DNA TGTGCCAGCAGCCAAGGCGTGCAAAGCTCCTACGAGCAGTACTTC.